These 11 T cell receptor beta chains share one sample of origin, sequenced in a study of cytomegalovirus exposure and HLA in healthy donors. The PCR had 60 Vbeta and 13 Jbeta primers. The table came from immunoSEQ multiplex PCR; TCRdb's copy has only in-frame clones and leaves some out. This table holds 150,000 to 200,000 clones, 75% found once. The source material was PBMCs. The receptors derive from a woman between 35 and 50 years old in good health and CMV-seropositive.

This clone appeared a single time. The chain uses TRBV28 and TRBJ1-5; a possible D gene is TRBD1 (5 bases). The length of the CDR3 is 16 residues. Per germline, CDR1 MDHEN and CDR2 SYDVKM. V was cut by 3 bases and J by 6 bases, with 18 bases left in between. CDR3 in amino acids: CASSFGAPLGLQPQHF. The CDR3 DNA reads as TGTGCCAGCAGTTTTGGGGCTCCCTTAGGGCTTCAGCCCCAGCATTTT.

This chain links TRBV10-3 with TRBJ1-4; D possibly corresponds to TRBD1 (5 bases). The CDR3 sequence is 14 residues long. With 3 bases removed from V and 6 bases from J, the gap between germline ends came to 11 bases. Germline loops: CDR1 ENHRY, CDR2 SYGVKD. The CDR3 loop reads CAISEGGEYEKLFF. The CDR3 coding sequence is TGTGCCATCAGTGAAGGAGGGGAATATGAAAAACTGTTTTTT.

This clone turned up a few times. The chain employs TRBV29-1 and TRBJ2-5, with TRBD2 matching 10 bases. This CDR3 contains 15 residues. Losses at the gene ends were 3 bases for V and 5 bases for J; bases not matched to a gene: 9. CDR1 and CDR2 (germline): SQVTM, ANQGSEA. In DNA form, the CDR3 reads TGCAGCGTTGACGGGGGGCTAGCGGGAGAGGAGACCCAGTACTTC. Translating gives CSVDGGLAGEETQYF.

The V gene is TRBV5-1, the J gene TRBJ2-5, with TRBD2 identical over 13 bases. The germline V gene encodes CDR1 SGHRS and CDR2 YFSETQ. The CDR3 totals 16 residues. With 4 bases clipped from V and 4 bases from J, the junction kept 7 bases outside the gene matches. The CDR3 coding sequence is TGCGCCAGCAGCCGGGGACTAGCGGGATCTGGAGAGACCCAGTACTTC. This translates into CASSRGLAGSGETQYF. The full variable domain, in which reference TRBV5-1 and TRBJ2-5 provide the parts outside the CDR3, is KAGVTQTPRYLIKTRGQQVTLSCSPISGHRSVSWYQQTPGQGLQFLFEYFSETQRNKGNFPGRFSGRQFSNSRSEMNVSTLELGDSALYLCASSRGLAGSGETQYFGPGTRLLVL.

This CDR3 is CASSFTSGSNEQFF. CDR3 sequence (DNA): TGTGCCAGCAGTTTTACTAGCGGGAGCAATGAGCAGTTCTTC. V is TRBV6-6 and J is TRBJ2-1; 11 bases align to TRBD2. The length of the CDR3 is 14 residues. Germline CDR1 reads MNHNY; CDR2 reads SVGAGI (reference sequence). V lost 4 bases, J lost 6 bases, and 2 bases stayed unmatched.

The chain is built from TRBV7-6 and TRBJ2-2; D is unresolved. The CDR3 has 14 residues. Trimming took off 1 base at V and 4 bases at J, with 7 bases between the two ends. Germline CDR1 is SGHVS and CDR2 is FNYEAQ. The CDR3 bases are TGTGCCAGCAGCTTAGAGCCAGGCACCGGGGAGCTGTTTTTT. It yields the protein CASSLEPGTGELFF.

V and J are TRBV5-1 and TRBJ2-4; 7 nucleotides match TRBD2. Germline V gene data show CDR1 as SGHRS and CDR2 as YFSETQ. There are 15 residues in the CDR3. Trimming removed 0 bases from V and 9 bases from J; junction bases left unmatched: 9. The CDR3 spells CASSLGPRGGSIQYF. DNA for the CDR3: TGCGCCAGCAGCTTGGGCCCCCGCGGGGGAAGCATTCAGTACTTC.

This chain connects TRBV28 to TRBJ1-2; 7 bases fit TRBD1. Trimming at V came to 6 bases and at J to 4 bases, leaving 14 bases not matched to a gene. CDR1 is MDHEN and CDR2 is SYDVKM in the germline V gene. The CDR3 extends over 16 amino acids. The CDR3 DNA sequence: TGTGCCAGCAGCCCTCCCTCGGCGCAGGGGGGCTATGGCTACACCTTC. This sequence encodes CASSPPSAQGGYGYTF.

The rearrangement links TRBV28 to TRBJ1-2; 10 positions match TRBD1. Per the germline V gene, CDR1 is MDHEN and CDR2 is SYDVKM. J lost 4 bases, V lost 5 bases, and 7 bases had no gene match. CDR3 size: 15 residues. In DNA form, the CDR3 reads TGTGCCAGCAGTCAAACCGGGACAGGGGTCTATGGCTACACCTTC. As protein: CASSQTGTGVYGYTF.

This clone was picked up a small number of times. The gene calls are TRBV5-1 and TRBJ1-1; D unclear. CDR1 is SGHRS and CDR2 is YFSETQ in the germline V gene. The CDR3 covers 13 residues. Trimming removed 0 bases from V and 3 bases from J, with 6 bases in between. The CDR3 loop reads CASSLVEYTEAFF. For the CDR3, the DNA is TGCGCCAGCAGCTTGGTCGAGTACACTGAAGCTTTCTTT.

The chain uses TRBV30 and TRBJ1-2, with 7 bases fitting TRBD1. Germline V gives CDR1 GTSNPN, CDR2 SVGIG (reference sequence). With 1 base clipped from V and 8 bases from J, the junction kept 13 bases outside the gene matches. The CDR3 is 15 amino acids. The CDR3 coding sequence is TGTGCCTGGAGTGCCTCGACAGGGCCAATGAGCGGCTACACCTTC. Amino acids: CAWSASTGPMSGYTF.